This T cell receptor (beta chain) was observed in a study of spatial heterogeneity in lung cancer. Study in general: For tumor regions, TCR transcript counts showed a strong correlation with a T cell module score derived from matched bulk RNA-seq. Notes on the study in general: Tumor mutation counts were tracked by expanded intratumoral alpha and beta TCR counts.

MiXCR was run by TCRdb on the 5' RACE reads, yielding one entry per CDR3 protein. The repertoire holds around 15,000 distinct CDR3 sequences, with 6.5% to 8.5% as singletons. CDR1 and CDR2 (germline): DFQATT, SNEGSKA (reference sequence). The V gene lost 6 bases and the J gene lost 2 bases, with 15 bases spanning the gap. The CDR3 sequence is 14 residues long. The time point was: sample taken at primary tumor resection. This clonotype was recorded many times. Its target is not known. This beta chain is an unintended read in a library built for alpha chains; its size means little. This TCR was sampled from a female donor with early-stage non-small cell lung cancer. Sample: lung tumor tissue, taken at surgery. The rearrangement links TRBV20-1 to TRBJ2-3, with a tentative D call TRBD1 (6 bases). The CDR3 is CSALITGYTDTQYF. The CDR3 coding sequence is TGCAGTGCCTTGATAACAGGGTACACAGATACGCAGTATTTT.